This T cell receptor (beta chain) was profiled in a study of T cells in Graves' hyperthyroidism and ophthalmopathy. Findings and limits, study-wide: In the analysis, a 13 V-J model separated ophthalmopathy from stable hyperthyroidism. Most clonotypes expanded in thyroid above 0.001 were likewise present in blood.

This clonotype was seen at least ten times. The antigen remains unidentified. The TCR beta CDR3 regions underwent amplification using RNA transcripts as the source. The HTBI primer set was used in a first-round RT-PCR of the TCR CDR3. MiXCR was run by TCRdb on the multiplex PCR reads, yielding one entry per CDR3 protein. The top ten hold about 43% of the sample, which has more than 500,000 distinct CDR3 sequences, roughly 45% seen once. Germline lookup yields CDR1 MGHDK and CDR2 SYGVNS. The CDR3 totals 12 residues. The ends lost 10 bases at V and 8 bases at J; junction bases unmatched: 9. Patients were excluded for uncontrolled infection, other autoimmune disease, pregnancy or lactation. Together with thyroid ultrasound, orbital computed tomography, serum thyroxine and TRAb, clinical symptoms were used for diagnoses.

The TCR originated in an adult woman with Graves' disease, either hyperthyroidism or ophthalmopathy (not recorded which). This chain links TRBV25-1 with TRBJ1-2; TRBD1 matches 8 bases. Specimen: peripheral blood or thyroid tissue (not recorded which). The DNA for the CDR3 is TGTGCCACTATGGGACAGGTGGGGGGCTACACCTTC. As protein: CATMGQVGGYTF.